The following is a TCR beta chain sequence with its context. J gave up 4 bases and V 1 base, and 3 bases lay outside the gene matches. CDR3 length: 14 amino acids. Germline V CDR1 and CDR2: MGHRA, YSYEKL. Participants came from around 25 US areas, aged about 18 to 95 years. Recovered participants had two consecutive negative NP/OP PCR tests, healthcare professional clearance, or symptom resolution. The data stem from a study of blood T cell repertoires in COVID-19. About the research overall: Some COVID-19 samples were acute and others convalescent; all came from the United States, Italy and Spain.

Original analysis: The assay estimated nucleated cells by amplifying reference gene primers. Some clones are missing from TCRdb's copy, which holds only in-frame ones; the method was immunoSEQ multiplex PCR. V and J calls and clone size are given by that table; D and trimming were obtained from the DNA. The table has roughly 130,000 clones, roughly 90% seen once. This chain links TRBV4-1 with TRBJ1-2; 7 bases align to TRBD1. Material: PBMCs or T cells enriched from blood (not recorded which). This receptor was taken from a woman aged 50 to 65 who had recovered from COVID-19. The DNA for the CDR3 is TGCGCCAGCAGCCAAGTTCCAGGGGGCTATGGCTACACCTTC. Protein: CASSQVPGGYGYTF.